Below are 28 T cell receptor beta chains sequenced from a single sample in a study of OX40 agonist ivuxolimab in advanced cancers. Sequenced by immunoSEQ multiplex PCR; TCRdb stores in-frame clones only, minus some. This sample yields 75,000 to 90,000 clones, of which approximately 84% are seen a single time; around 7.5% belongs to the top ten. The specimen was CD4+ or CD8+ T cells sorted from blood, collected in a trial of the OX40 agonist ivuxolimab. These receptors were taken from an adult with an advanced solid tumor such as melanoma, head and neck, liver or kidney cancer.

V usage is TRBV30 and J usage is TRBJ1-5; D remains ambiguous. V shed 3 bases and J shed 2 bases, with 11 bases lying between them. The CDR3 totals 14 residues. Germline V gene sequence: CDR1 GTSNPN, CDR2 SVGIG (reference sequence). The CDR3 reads CAWRGMGGNQPQHF. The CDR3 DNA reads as TGTGCCTGGAGAGGGATGGGAGGCAATCAGCCCCAGCATTTT.

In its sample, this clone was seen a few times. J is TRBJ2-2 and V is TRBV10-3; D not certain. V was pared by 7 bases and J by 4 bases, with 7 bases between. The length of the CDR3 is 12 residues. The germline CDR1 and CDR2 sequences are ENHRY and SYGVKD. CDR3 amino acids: CAIKGSTGELFF. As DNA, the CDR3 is TGTGCCATCAAGGGAAGCACCGGGGAGCTGTTTTTT.

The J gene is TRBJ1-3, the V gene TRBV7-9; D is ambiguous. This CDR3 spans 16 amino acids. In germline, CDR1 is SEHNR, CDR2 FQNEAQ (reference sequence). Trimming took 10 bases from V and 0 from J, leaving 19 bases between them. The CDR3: CAISLDFFRSGNTIYF. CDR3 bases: TGTGCCATCTCCCTGGACTTTTTCCGCTCTGGAAACACCATATATTTT. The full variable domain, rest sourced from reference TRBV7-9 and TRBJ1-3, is DTGVSQNPRHKITKRGQNVTFRCDPISEHNRLYWYRQTLGQGPEFLTYFQNEAQLEKSRLLSDRFSAERPKGSFSTLEIQRTEQGDSAMYLCAISLDFFRSGNTIYFGEGSWLTVV.

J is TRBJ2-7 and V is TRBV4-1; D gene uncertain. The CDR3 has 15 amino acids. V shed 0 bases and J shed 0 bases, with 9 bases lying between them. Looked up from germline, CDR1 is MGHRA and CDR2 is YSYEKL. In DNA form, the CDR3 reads TGCGCCAGCAGCCAAGATCAGGCCACCTCCTACGAGCAGTACTTC. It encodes CASSQDQATSYEQYF.

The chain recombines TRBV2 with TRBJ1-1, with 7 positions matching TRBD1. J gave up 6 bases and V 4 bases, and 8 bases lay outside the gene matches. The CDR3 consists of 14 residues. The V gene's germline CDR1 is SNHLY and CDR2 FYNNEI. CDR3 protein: CASSARTGDSEAFF. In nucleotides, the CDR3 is TGTGCCAGCAGTGCCCGAACAGGGGACTCTGAAGCTTTCTTT.

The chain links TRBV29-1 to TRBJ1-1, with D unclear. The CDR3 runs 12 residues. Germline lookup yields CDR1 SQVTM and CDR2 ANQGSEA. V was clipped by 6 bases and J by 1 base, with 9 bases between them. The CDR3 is CSVLTPNTEAFF. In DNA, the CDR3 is TGCAGCGTCCTAACCCCGAACACTGAAGCTTTCTTT.

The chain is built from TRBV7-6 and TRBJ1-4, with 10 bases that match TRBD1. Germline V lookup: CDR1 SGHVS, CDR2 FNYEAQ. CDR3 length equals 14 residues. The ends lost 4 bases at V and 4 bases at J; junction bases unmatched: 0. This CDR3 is CASSWDRGNEKLFF. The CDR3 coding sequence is TGTGCCAGCAGCTGGGACAGGGGTAATGAAAAACTGTTTTTT.

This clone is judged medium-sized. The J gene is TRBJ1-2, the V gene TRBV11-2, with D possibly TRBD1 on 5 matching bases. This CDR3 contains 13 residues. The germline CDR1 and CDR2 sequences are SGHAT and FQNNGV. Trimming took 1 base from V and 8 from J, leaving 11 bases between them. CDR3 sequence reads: CASSLGGNQGYTF. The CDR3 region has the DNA TGTGCCAGCAGCTTAGGGGGGAATCAGGGCTACACCTTC. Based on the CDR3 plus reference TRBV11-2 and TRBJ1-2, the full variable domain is EAGVAQSPRYKIIEKRQSVAFWCNPISGHATLYWYQQILGQGPKLLIQFQNNGVVDDSQLPKDRFSAERLKGVDSTLKIQPAKLEDSAVYLCASSLGGNQGYTFGSGTRLTVV.

In DNA, the CDR3 is TGTGCCAGCAGATCAGGGGGGAGCAATCAGCCCCAGCATTTT. The encoded protein is CASRSGGSNQPQHF. V usage is TRBV6-5 and J usage is TRBJ1-5; 7 nucleotides agree with TRBD1. The CDR3 runs 14 residues. The germline V gene encodes CDR1 MNHEY and CDR2 SVGAGI. After removal of 6 bases from V and 1 base from J, the junction contained 3 bases not matched to a gene.

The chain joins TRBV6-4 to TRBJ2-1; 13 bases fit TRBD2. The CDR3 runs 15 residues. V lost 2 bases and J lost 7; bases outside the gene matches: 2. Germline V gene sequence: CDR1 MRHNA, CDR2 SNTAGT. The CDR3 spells CASSDGTSGKNEQFF. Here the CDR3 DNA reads TGTGCCAGCAGTGACGGGACTAGCGGGAAGAATGAGCAGTTCTTC.

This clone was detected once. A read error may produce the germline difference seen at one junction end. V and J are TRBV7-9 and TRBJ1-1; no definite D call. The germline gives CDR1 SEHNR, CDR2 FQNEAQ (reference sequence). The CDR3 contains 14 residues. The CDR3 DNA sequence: TGTGCCAGCACCTTAGGAGGGCCGGACACTGAAGCTTTCTTT. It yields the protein CASTLGGPDTEAFF. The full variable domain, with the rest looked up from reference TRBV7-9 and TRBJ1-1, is DTGVSQNPRHKITKRGQNVTFRCDPISEHNRLYWYRQTLGQGPEFLTYFQNEAQLEKSRLLSDRFSAERPKGSFSTLEIQRTEQGDSAMYLCASTLGGPDTEAFFGQGTRLTVV.

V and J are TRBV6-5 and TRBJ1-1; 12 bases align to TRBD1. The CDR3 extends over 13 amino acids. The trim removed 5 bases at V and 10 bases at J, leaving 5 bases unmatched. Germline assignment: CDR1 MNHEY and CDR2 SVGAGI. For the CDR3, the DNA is TGTGCCAGCAGTAGGGACAGGGGGCGGGGAGCTTTCTTT. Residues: CASSRDRGRGAFF.

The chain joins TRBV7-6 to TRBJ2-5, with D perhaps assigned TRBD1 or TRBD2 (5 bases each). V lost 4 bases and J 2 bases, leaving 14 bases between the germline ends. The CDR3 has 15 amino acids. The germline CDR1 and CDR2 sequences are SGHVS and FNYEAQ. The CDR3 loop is CASSYGGSVQETQYF. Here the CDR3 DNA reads TGTGCCAGCAGCTATGGGGGTTCTGTTCAAGAGACCCAGTACTTC.

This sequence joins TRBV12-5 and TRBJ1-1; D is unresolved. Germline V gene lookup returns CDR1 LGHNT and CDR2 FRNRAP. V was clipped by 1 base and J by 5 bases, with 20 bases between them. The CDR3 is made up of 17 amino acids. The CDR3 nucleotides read TGTGCTAGTGGTTTGGATTGGGGATTGGATCGTAGGACTGAAGCTTTCTTT. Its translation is CASGLDWGLDRRTEAFF.

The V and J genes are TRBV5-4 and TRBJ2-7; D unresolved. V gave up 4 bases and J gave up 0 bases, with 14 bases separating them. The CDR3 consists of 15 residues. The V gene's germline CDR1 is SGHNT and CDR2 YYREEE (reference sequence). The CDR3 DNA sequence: TGTGCCAGCAGCGTAGGCCAAGGGTCCTCCTACGAGCAGTACTTC. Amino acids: CASSVGQGSSYEQYF.

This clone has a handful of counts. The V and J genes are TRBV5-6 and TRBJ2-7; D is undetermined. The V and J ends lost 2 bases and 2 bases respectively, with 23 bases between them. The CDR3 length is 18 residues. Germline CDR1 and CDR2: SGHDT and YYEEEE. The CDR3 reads CASSFWAHWPVNTYEQYF. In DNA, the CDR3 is TGTGCCAGCAGCTTTTGGGCCCATTGGCCAGTCAATACCTACGAGCAGTACTTC.

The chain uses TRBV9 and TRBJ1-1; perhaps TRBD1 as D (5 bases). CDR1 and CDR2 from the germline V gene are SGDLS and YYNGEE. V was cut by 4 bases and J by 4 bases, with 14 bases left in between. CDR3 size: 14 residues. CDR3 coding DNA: TGTGCCAGCAGCTACGGGCTTGGGGGCACTGAAGCTTTCTTT. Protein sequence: CASSYGLGGTEAFF.

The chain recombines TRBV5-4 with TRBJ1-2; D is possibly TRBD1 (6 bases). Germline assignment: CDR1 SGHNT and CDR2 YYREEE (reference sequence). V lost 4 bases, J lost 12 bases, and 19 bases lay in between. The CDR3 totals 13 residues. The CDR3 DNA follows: TGTGCCAGCAGCCGTCCCGGGACAATGAGAAACACCTTC. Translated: CASSRPGTMRNTF.

The CDR3 is CASRRSAEAFF. For the CDR3, the DNA is TGTGCCAGCAGGCGCTCGGCAGAAGCTTTCTTT. The chain combines TRBV6-1 with TRBJ1-1; D not certain. The CDR3 consists of 11 residues. In germline, CDR1 is MNHNS, CDR2 SASEGT. Trimming stripped 6 bases from V and 8 bases from J, with 10 bases between.

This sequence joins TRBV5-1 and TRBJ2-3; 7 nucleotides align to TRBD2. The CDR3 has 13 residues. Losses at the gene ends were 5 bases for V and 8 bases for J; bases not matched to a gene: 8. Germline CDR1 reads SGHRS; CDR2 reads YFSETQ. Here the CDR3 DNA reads TGCGCCAGCAGGGCGGGAGAATATGGTACGCAGTATTTT. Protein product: CASRAGEYGTQYF.

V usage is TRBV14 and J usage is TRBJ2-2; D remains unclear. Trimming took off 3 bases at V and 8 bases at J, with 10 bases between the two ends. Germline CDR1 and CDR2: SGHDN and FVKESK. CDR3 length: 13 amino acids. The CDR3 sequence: CASSQVLRGELFF. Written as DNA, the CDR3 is TGTGCCAGCAGCCAGGTGTTACGGGGGGAGCTGTTTTTT.

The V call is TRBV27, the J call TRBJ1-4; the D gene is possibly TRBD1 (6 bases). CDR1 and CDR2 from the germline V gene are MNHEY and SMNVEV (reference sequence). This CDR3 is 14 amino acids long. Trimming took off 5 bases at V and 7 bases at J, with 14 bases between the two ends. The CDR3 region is CASSRTGFSEKLFF. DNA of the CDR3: TGTGCCAGCAGTCGCACAGGGTTTTCTGAAAAACTGTTTTTT.

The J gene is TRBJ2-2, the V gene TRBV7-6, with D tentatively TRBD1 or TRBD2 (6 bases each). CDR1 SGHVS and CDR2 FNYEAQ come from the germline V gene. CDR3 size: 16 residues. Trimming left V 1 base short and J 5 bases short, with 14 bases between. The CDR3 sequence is CASSLEYGGGTGELFF. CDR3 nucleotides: TGTGCCAGCAGCTTAGAATACGGGGGCGGGACCGGGGAGCTGTTTTTT.

The CDR3: CAWSAQGAGYGYTF. CDR3 bases: TGTGCCTGGAGTGCACAGGGGGCAGGTTATGGCTACACCTTC. The chain uses TRBV30 and TRBJ1-2; 9 nucleotides line up with TRBD1. The CDR3 runs 14 residues. Germline V gene lookup returns CDR1 GTSNPN and CDR2 SVGIG (reference sequence). Losses at the gene ends were 1 base for V and 5 bases for J; bases not matched to a gene: 5.

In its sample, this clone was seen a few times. CDR3 nucleotide sequence: TGTGCCAGCAGCCCGGATCTCACAGATACGCAGTATTTT. Protein sequence: CASSPDLTDTQYF. The gene calls are TRBV11-2 and TRBJ2-3; D gene unclear. The V and J ends lost 5 bases and 2 bases respectively, with 8 bases between them. This CDR3 comprises 13 residues. Germline lookup yields CDR1 SGHAT and CDR2 FQNNGV. The whole variable domain, filled in from reference TRBV11-2 and TRBJ2-3, reads EAGVAQSPRYKIIEKRQSVAFWCNPISGHATLYWYQQILGQGPKLLIQFQNNGVVDDSQLPKDRFSAERLKGVDSTLKIQPAKLEDSAVYLCASSPDLTDTQYFGPGTRLTVL.

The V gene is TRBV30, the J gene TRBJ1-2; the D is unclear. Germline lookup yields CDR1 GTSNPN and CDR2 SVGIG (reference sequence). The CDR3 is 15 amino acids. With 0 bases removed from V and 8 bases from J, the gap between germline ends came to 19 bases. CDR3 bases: TGTGCCTGGAGTGTATCCCCCCGGGGTTCTAAGGGCTACACCTTC. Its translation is CAWSVSPRGSKGYTF. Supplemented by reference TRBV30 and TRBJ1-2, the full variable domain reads SQTIHQWPATLVQPVGSPLSLECTVEGTSNPNLYWYRQAAGRGLQLLFYSVGIGQISSEVPQNLSASRPQDRQFILSSKKLLLSDSGFYLCAWSVSPRGSKGYTFGSGTRLTVV.

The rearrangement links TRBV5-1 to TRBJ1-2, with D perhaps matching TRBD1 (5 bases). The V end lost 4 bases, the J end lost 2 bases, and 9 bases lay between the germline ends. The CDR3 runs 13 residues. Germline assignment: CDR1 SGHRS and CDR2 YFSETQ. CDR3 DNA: TGCGCCAGCAGCCGTGAGGGGAACTATGGCTACACCTTC. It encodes CASSREGNYGYTF. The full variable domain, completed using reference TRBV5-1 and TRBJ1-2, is KAGVTQTPRYLIKTRGQQVTLSCSPISGHRSVSWYQQTPGQGLQFLFEYFSETQRNKGNFPGRFSGRQFSNSRSEMNVSTLELGDSALYLCASSREGNYGYTFGSGTRLTVV.

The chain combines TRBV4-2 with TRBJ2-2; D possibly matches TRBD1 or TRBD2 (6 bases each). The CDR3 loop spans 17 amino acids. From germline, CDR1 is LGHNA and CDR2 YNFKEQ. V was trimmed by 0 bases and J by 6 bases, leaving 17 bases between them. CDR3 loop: CASSQDRGTYGAGELFF. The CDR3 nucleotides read TGTGCCAGCAGCCAAGACCGCGGGACATACGGGGCCGGGGAGCTGTTTTTT.